This T cell receptor (beta chain) was obtained from a study of radiotherapy plus CTLA-4 blockade in lung cancer. Study-wide results and limits: The authors reported that early blood T cell clone dynamics, with interferon-beta, best predicted response.

Comments on this clone: As yet, its antigen is unknown.

Produced via immunoSEQ multiplex PCR; TCRdb's table is partial and in-frame only. The top ten hold 2.5% to 4% of the sample, which has 50,000 or so clones, approximately 80% seen once. The germline CDR1 and CDR2 sequences are SNHLY and FYNNEI. The CDR3 contains 13 residues. V was trimmed by 5 bases and J by 0 bases, leaving 8 bases between them. The sequencing used peripheral blood, collected from a patient treated with radiotherapy plus ipilimumab. The source of this sequence is a human donor with non-small cell lung cancer who had a partial response to radiotherapy plus ipilimumab. The chain has TRBV2 and TRBJ2-7; D remains unclear. The CDR3 loop is CASSQAGSYEQYF. The CDR3 DNA follows: TGTGCCAGCAGTCAGGCAGGCTCCTACGAGCAGTACTTC.